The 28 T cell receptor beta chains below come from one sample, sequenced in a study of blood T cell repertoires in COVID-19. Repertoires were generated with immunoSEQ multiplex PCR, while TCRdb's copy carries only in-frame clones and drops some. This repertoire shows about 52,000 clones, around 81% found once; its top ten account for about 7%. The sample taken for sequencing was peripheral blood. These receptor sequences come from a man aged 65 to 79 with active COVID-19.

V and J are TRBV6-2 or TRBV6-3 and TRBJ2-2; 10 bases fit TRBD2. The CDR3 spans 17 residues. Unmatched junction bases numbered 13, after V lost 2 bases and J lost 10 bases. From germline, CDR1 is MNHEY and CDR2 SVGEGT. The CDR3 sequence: CASSYPRLAGHLEELFF. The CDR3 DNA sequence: TGTGCCAGCAGTTACCCCCGACTAGCGGGCCACCTTGAGGAGCTGTTTTTT.

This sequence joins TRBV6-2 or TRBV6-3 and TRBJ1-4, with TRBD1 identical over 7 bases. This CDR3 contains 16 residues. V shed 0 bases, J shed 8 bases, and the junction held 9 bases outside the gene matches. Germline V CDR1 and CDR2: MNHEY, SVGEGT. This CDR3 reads CASSYSPDRASEKLFF. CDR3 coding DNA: TGTGCCAGCAGTTACTCGCCAGACAGGGCATCCGAAAAACTGTTTTTT.

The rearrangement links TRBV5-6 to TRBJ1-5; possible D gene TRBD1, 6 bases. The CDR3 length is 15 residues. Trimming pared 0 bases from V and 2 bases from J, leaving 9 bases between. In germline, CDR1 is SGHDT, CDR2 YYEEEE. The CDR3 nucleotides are TGTGCCAGCAGCTTGGCAGGGGCGGGCAATCAGCCCCAGCATTTT. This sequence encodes CASSLAGAGNQPQHF.

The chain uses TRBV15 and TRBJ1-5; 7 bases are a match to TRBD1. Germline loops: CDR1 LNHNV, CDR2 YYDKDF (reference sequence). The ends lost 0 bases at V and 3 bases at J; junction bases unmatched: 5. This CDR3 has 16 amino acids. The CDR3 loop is CATSRDPGQLNQPQHF. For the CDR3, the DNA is TGTGCCACCAGCAGAGATCCGGGACAGCTCAATCAGCCCCAGCATTTT.

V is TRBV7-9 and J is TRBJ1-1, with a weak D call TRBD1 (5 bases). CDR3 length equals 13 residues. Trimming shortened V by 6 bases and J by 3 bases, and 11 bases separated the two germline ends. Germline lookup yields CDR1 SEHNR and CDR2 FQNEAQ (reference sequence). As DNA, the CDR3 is TGTGCCAGCAGTTTACAAGGGGACACTGAAGCTTTCTTT. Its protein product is CASSLQGDTEAFF.

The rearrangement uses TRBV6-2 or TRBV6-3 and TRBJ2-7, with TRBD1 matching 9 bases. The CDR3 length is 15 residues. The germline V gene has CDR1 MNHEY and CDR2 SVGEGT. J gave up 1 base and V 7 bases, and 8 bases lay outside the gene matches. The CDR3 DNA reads TGTGCCAGCACCCCGGGACAGGGTAAATCCTACGAGCAGTACTTC. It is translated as CASTPGQGKSYEQYF.

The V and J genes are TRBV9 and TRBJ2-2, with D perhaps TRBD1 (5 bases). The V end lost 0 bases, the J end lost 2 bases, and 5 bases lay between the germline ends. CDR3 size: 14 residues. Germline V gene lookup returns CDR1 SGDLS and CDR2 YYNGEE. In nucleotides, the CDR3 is TGTGCCAGCAGCGTAGGGACAAACACCGGGGAGCTGTTTTTT. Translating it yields CASSVGTNTGELFF.

DNA for the CDR3: TGTGCCAGCAGCGCAAGGGACAGCGGATACAATGAGCAGTTCTTC. Protein sequence: CASSARDSGYNEQFF. The chain couples TRBV9 to TRBJ2-1, with 7 bases that match TRBD1. In germline, CDR1 is SGDLS, CDR2 YYNGEE. The CDR3 extends over 15 amino acids. V was pared by 3 bases and J by 4 bases, with 7 bases of the junction left unmatched.

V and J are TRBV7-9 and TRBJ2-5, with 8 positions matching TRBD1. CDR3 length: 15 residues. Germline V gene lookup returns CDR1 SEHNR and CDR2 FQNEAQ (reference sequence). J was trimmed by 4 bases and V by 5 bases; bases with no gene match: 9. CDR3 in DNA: TGTGCCAGCAGCCGCGGACAGGGAGGACGAGAGACCCAGTACTTC. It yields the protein CASSRGQGGRETQYF. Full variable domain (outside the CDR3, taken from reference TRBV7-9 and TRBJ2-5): DTGVSQNPRHKITKRGQNVTFRCDPISEHNRLYWYRQTLGQGPEFLTYFQNEAQLEKSRLLSDRFSAERPKGSFSTLEIQRTEQGDSAMYLCASSRGQGGRETQYFGPGTRLLVL.

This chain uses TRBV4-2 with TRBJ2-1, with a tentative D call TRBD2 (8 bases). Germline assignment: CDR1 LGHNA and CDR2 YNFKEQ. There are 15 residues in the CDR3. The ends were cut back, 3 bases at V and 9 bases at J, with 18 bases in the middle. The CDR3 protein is CASSHFREGAAEQFF. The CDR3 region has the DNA TGTGCCAGCAGCCACTTTCGGGAGGGGGCCGCTGAGCAGTTCTTC.

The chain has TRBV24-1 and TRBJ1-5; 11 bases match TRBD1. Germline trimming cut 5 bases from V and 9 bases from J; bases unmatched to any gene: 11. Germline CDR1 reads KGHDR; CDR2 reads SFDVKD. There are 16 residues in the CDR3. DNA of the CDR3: TGTGCCACCAGTGCCGGGGGACAGGGGGGGTTTGTGCCCCAGCATTTT. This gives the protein CATSAGGQGGFVPQHF.

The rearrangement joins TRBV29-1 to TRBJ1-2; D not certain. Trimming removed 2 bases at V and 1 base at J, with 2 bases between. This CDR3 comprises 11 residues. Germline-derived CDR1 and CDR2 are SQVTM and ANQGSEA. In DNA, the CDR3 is TGCAGCGTTGAACATAACTATGGCTACACCTTC. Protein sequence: CSVEHNYGYTF.

The CDR3 spells CASSPGTGTEQYF. CDR3 bases: TGTGCCAGCAGCCCTGGGACAGGGACCGAGCAGTACTTC. This rearrangement joins TRBV7-6 to TRBJ2-7; 9 bases align to TRBD1. Germline V gene lookup returns CDR1 SGHVS and CDR2 FNYEAQ. J was trimmed by 6 bases and V by 5 bases; bases with no gene match: 5. The CDR3 runs to 13 residues.

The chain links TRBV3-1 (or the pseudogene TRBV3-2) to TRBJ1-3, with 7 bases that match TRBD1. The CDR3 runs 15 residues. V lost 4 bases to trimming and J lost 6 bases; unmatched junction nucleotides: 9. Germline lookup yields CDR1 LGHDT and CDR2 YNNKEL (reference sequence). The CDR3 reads CASSPRTGLANTIYF. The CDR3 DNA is TGTGCCAGCAGCCCCCGGACAGGCCTCGCAAACACCATATATTTT.

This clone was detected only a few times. The CDR3 loop reads CASGPGTSETQYF. CDR3 nucleotides: TGTGCTAGTGGCCCTGGGACATCAGAGACCCAGTACTTC. V and J are TRBV12-5 and TRBJ2-5, with D possibly TRBD1 on 6 matching bases. V gave up 6 bases and J gave up 4 bases, with 12 bases separating them. This CDR3 comprises 13 residues. Germline CDR1 reads LGHNT; CDR2 reads FRNRAP.

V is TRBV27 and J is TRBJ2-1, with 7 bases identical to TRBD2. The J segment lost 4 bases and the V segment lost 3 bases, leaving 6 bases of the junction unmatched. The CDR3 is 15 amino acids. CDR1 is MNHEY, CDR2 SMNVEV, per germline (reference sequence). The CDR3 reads CASSLGGGNYNEQFF. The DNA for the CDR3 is TGTGCCAGCAGTTTGGGGGGGGGTAATTACAATGAGCAGTTCTTC.

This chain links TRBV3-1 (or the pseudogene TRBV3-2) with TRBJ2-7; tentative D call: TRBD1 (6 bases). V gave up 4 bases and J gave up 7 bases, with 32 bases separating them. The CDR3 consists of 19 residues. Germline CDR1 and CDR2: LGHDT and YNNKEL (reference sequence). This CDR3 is CASSLRLRVGAPGSREQYF. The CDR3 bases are TGTGCCAGCAGCCTCAGATTGCGGGTGGGGGCCCCGGGATCACGAGAGCAGTACTTC.

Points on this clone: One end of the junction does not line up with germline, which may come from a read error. DNA of the CDR3: TGTGCCAGCAGTTACGGAGCGGACAGGGCCCGAACTTTT. Protein: CASSYGADRARTF. V usage is TRBV6-2 or TRBV6-3 and J usage is TRBJ1-5, with 8 bases identical to TRBD1. Germline lookup yields CDR1 MNHEY and CDR2 SVGEGT. The length of the CDR3 is 13 residues.

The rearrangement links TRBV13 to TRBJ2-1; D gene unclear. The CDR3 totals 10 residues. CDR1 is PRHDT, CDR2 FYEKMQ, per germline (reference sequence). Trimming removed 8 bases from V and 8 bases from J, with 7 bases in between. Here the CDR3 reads CASGRDEQFF. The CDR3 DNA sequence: TGTGCCAGCGGGCGAGATGAGCAGTTCTTC. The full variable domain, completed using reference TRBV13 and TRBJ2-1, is AAGVIQSPRHLIKEKRETATLKCYPIPRHDTVYWYQQGPGQDPQFLISFYEKMQSDKGSIPDRFSAQQFSDYHSELNMSSLELGDSALYFCASGRDEQFFGPGTRLTVL.

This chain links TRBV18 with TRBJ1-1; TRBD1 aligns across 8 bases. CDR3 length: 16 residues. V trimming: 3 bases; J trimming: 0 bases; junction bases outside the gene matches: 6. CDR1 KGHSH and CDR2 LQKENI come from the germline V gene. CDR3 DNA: TGTGCCAGCTCACCTCGACAGGGGACGATGAACACTGAAGCTTTCTTT. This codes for CASSPRQGTMNTEAFF.

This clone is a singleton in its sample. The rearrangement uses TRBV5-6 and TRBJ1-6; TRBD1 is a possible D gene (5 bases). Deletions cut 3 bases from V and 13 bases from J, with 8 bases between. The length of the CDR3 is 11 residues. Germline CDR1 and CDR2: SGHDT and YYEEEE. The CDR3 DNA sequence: TGTGCCAGCAGCTCGGGGGGTCCCCTCCACTTT. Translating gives CASSSGGPLHF.

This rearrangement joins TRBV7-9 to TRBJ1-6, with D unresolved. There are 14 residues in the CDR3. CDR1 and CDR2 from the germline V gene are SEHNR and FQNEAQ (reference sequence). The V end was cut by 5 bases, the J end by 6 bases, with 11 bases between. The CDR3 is CASSEAGGNSPLHF. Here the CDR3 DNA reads TGTGCCAGCAGCGAAGCGGGAGGTAATTCACCCCTCCACTTT.

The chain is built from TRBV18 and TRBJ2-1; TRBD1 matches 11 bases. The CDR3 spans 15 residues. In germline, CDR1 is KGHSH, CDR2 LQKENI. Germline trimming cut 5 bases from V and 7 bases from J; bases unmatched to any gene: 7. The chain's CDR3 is CASSLAGQGGNEQFF. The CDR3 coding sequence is TGTGCCAGCTCATTGGCGGGACAGGGGGGTAATGAGCAGTTCTTC. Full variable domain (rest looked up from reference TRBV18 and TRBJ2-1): NAGVMQNPRHLVRRRGQEARLRCSPMKGHSHVYWYRQLPEEGLKFMVYLQKENIIDESGMPKERFSAEFPKEGPSILRIQQVVRGDSAAYFCASSLAGQGGNEQFFGPGTRLTVL.

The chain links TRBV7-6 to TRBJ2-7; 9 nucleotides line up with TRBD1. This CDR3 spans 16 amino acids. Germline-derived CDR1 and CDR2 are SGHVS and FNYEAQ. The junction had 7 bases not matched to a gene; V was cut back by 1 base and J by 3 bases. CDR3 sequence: CASSLGTGQGNYEQYF. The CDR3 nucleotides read TGTGCCAGCAGCTTAGGGACGGGACAGGGAAACTACGAGCAGTACTTC. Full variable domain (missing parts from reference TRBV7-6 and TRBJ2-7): GAGVSQSPRYKVTKRGQDVALRCDPISGHVSLYWYRQALGQGPEFLTYFNYEAQQDKSGLPNDRFSAERPEGSISTLTIQRTEQRDSAMYRCASSLGTGQGNYEQYFGPGTRLTVT.

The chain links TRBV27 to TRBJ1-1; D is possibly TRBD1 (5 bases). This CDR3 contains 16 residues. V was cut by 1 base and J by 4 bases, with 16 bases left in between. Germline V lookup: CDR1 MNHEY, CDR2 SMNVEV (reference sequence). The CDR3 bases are TGTGCCAGCAGTTTATATCAGGGAGGGTTCTCCACTGAAGCTTTCTTT. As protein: CASSLYQGGFSTEAFF.

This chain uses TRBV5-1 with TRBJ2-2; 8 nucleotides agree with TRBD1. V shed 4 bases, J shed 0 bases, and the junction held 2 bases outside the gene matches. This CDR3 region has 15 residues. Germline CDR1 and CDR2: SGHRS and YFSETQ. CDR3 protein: CASSAGQANTGELFF. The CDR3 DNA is TGCGCCAGCAGCGCGGGACAGGCGAACACCGGGGAGCTGTTTTTT. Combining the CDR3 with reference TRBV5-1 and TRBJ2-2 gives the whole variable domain KAGVTQTPRYLIKTRGQQVTLSCSPISGHRSVSWYQQTPGQGLQFLFEYFSETQRNKGNFPGRFSGRQFSNSRSEMNVSTLELGDSALYLCASSAGQANTGELFFGEGSRLTVL.

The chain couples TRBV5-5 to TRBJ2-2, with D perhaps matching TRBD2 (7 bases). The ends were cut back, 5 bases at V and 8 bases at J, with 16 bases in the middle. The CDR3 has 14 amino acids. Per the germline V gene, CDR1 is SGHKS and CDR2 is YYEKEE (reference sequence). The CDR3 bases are TGTGCCAGCAGTTTTGGGGGGGCCAATGGGGAGCTGTTTTTT. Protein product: CASSFGGANGELFF. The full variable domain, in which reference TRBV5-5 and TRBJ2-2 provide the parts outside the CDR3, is DAGVTQSPTHLIKTRGQQVTLRCSPISGHKSVSWYQQVLGQGPQFIFQYYEKEERGRGNFPDRFSARQFPNYSSELNVNALLLGDSALYLCASSFGGANGELFFGEGSRLTVL.

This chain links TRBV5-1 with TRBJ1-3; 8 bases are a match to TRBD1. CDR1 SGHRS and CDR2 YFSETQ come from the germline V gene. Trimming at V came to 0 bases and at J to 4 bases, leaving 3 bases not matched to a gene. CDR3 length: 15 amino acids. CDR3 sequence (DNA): TGCGCCAGCAGCTTGGCGGCAGGGGGCGGAAACACCATATATTTT. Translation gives CASSLAAGGGNTIYF.